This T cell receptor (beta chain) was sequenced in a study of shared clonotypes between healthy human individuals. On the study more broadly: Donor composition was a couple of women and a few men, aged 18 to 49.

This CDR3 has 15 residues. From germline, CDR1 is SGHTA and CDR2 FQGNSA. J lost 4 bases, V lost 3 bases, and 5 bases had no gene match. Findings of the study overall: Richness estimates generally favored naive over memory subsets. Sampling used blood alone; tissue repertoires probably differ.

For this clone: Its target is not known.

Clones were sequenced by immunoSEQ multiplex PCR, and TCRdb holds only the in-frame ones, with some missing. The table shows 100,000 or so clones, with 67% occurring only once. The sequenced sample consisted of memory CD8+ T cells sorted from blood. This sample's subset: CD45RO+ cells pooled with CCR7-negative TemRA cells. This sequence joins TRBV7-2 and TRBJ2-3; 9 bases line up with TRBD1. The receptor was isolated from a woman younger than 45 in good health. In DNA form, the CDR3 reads TGTGCCAGCAGCTTGACAGGGGGTCAGGCAGATACGCAGTATTTT. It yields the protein CASSLTGGQADTQYF.